The rows below give T cell receptor beta chains drawn from one sample of a study of post-analysis software for immune sequencing data. TCRdb itself ran the PCR reads through MiXCR, one entry per CDR3 protein. The sample records roughly 700,000 distinct CDR3 sequences, about 27% being singletons. The source material was blood. The receptors originated from a girl between 5 and 17 years old with multiple sclerosis. The CDR3 runs from the conserved cysteine through the conserved F or W. A D gene is named only where the DNA matches it firmly. Not every row has a clone size; where given, it reads once, few, many or a size class.

J gene | V gene | D gene | clone size | CDR3 DNA | CDR3 protein
TRBJ1-2 | TRBV12-3/TRBV12-4 | - | few | TGTGCCAGCAGTCCCCCCCCAGGGAACTATGGCTACACCTTC | CASSPPPGNYGYTF
TRBJ2-7 | TRBV10-2 | - | - | TGCGCCAGCAGAGGAGTCCTACCGTACGAGCAGTACTTC | CASRGVLPYEQYF
TRBJ2-5 | TRBV28 | TRBD1 | once | TGTGCCAGCACTACAGGGGTTTGGGAAGAGACCCAGTACTTC | CASTTGVWEETQYF
TRBJ2-7 | TRBV7-9 | TRBD1 | few | TGTGCCAGCAGCGCGCGACAGGGGCCCCGCAACGAGCAGTACTTC | CASSARQGPRNEQYF
TRBJ1-5 | TRBV12-3/TRBV12-4 | - | - | TGTGCCAGCAGTTTAGCACAGGCTAGCAATCAGCCCCAGCATTTT | CASSLAQASNQPQHF
TRBJ2-6 | TRBV5-6 | TRBD1 | - | TGTGCCAGCAGCATGGACAGGGTTGAGTCCGGGGCCAACGTCCTGACTTTC | CASSMDRVESGANVLTF
TRBJ2-5 | TRBV4-3 | - | - | TGCGCCAGCAGCCAAGGCTTAGGTTTTGGGGAGACCCAGTACTTC | CASSQGLGFGETQYF
TRBJ1-4 | TRBV5-1 | - | - | TGCGCCAGCAGCGCTTACAGCTTACCCGGTGAAAAACTGTTTTTT | CASSAYSLPGEKLFF
TRBJ1-2 | TRBV20-1 | TRBD1 | - | TGCAGTGCTAGAAGGACAGGGAGGTCTGGCTACACCTTC | CSARRTGRSGYTF
TRBJ2-7 | TRBV20-1 | - | few | TGCAGTGCTAGAGATGCCGACAGCGCCTACGAGCAGTACTTC | CSARDADSAYEQYF
TRBJ1-1 | TRBV12-3/TRBV12-4 | - | few | TGTGCCAGCAGGAAACAGGGACCCCATACTGAAGCTTTCTTT | CASRKQGPHTEAFF
TRBJ2-3 | TRBV12-3/TRBV12-4 | - | - | TGTGCCAGCAGGGAACTGGGAGATACGCAGTATTTT | CASRELGDTQYF
TRBJ2-1 | TRBV15 | TRBD2 | few | TGTGCCACCAGCAGAGCCGGGACTACCAAGCTCGCTGAGCAGTTCTTC | CATSRAGTTKLAEQFF
TRBJ2-1 | TRBV11-2 | TRBD2 | - | TGTGCCAGCGGCTCTATACCCGGGACTAGATCCTACAATGAGCAGTTCTTC | CASGSIPGTRSYNEQFF
TRBJ2-3 | TRBV12-3/TRBV12-4 | - | few | TGTGCCAGCAGTTTCAGTGACTTTACGCAGTATTTT | CASSFSDFTQYF
TRBJ2-7 | TRBV9 | - | - | TGTGCCAGCAGCTCCCAGGGAAGGGATTTTTCCTACGAGCAGTACTTC | CASSSQGRDFSYEQYF
TRBJ1-5 | TRBV20-1 | - | - | TGCAGTGCTGACAGATCGAGCAATCAGCCCCAGCATTTT | CSADRSSNQPQHF
TRBJ2-5 | TRBV27 | TRBD2 | - | TGTGCCAGCAGTTCATGGGGAGGGGCCTCACAAGAGACCCAGTACTTC | CASSSWGGASQETQYF
TRBJ1-5 | TRBV4-3 | TRBD1 | - | TGCGCCAGCAGCCGACAGGACAGGGCTGGGCAGCCCCAGCATTTT | CASSRQDRAGQPQHF
TRBJ2-1 | TRBV6-5 | TRBD2 | few | TGTGCCAGCAGCTACCAGCGGGGGTCCTACAATGAGCAGTTCTTC | CASSYQRGSYNEQFF
TRBJ1-3 | TRBV5-1 | - | once | TGCGCCAGCAGCTTAACGGACTCTGGAAACACCATATATTTT | CASSLTDSGNTIYF
TRBJ2-7 | TRBV20-1 | TRBD2 | few | TGCAGTGCCGCTAGGACTAGCGGGGTCTCCTACGAGCAGTACTTC | CSAARTSGVSYEQYF
TRBJ2-1 | TRBV7-9 | - | - | TGTGCCAGCAGAGCTTACAGGAAGGACTACAATGAGCAGTTCTTC | CASRAYRKDYNEQFF
TRBJ2-7 | TRBV10-3 | TRBD2 | few | TGTGCCATCAGTGAGCGGGCTAGCGGGAGTAGTGCCTACGAGCAGTACTTC | CAISERASGSSAYEQYF
TRBJ2-6 | TRBV15 | - | - | TGTGCCTCCGAGGATAGGGATCTGGCCAACGTCCTGACTTTC | CASEDRDLANVLTF
TRBJ2-7 | TRBV27 | TRBD2 | few | TGTGCCAGCAGTTTAAGGACTAGCGGCTACGAGCAGTACTTC | CASSLRTSGYEQYF
TRBJ2-1 | TRBV20-1 | - | - | TGCAGTGCTAGACGAGAAGAGCAGTTCTTC | CSARREEQFF
TRBJ2-5 | TRBV24-1 | - | once | TGTGCCACCAGTGATACAACACCGGAGACCCAGTACTTC | CATSDTTPETQYF
TRBJ1-2 | TRBV25-1 | TRBD1 | - | TGTGCCAGCAGTGAAGGGGGACAGGGGGCCCAAGGCTACACCTTC | CASSEGGQGAQGYTF
TRBJ2-5 | TRBV6-6 | - | - | TGTGCCAGCAGTTACTTCAAGGGGGGCCGGGAGACCCAGTACTTC | CASSYFKGGRETQYF
TRBJ2-7 | TRBV20-1 | TRBD2 | few | TGCAGTGCTAGCGGGGGACTAGCGGGAGCCAGCTCCTACGAGCAGTACTTC | CSASGGLAGASSYEQYF
TRBJ1-2 | TRBV4-1 | TRBD1 | many | TGCGCCAGCAGCCCGCGGGACAGGGAATTTGGCTACACCTTC | CASSPRDREFGYTF
TRBJ2-3 | TRBV28 | - | few | TGTGCCAGCAGTCTAAGCCGGGCCCAATATCAGTATTTT | CASSLSRAQYQYF
TRBJ2-4 | TRBV28 | TRBD2 | - | TGTGCCAGCCGGGCGGGGGGCAAAAACATTCAGTACTTC | CASRAGGKNIQYF
TRBJ2-7 | TRBV29-1 | TRBD2 | - | TGCAGCGTTGAAGATCGGGAGGGGATCTACGAGCAGTACTTC | CSVEDREGIYEQYF
TRBJ1-4 | TRBV12-3/TRBV12-4 | - | - | TGTGCCAGCAGTCCACGGGCAGGGGATGAAAAACTGTTTTTT | CASSPRAGDEKLFF
TRBJ1-1 | TRBV2 | - | - | TGTGCCAGCTTGTGGGGGTCCCTCGAAGCTTTCTTT | CASLWGSLEAFF
TRBJ1-5 | TRBV6-4 | - | few | TGTGCCAGCAGTGAAGGGGATAGCAATCAGCCCCAGCATTTT | CASSEGDSNQPQHF
TRBJ2-5 | TRBV29-1 | - | - | TGCAGCGTTCCAGGGGGGCCCTTCGGAGAGACCCAGTACTTC | CSVPGGPFGETQYF
TRBJ2-5 | TRBV28 | TRBD2 | - | TGTGCCAGCAGGAGTAGCGGGAGTGGGGAGACCCAGTACTTC | CASRSSGSGETQYF
TRBJ2-7 | TRBV15 | - | - | TGTGCCACCAGCCCCCAGGGAGGGTTGAGGGACAATGAGCAGTACTTC | CATSPQGGLRDNEQYF
TRBJ2-6 | TRBV6-2/TRBV6-3 | - | few | TGTGCCAGCAGTTACGCTCTAAGGGAAACTGGGGCCAACGTCCTGACTTTC | CASSYALRETGANVLTF
TRBJ2-1 | TRBV28 | - | - | TGTGCCAGCACCCCCGGGGGGGGACAGGGTCTAGGAGAGCAGTTCTTC | CASTPGGGQGLGEQFF
TRBJ2-7 | TRBV20-1 | TRBD1 | few | TGCAGTGCGCCAGACAGGGGGCTTACGGACGAGCAGTACTTC | CSAPDRGLTDEQYF
TRBJ2-1 | TRBV28 | TRBD1 | few | TGTGCCAGCAGTCGGCGGCGTGGGACAGGGGTGGGCAATGAGCAGTTCTTC | CASSRRRGTGVGNEQFF
TRBJ2-5 | TRBV3-1 | - | few | TGTGCCAGCAGCCAAGAGCCGGGGAGGCAAGAGACCCAGTACTTC | CASSQEPGRQETQYF
TRBJ2-1 | TRBV20-1 | TRBD2 | few | TGCAGTGCAGGAGGACTAGCGGGGGGGCTTGGTGAGCAGTTCTTC | CSAGGLAGGLGEQFF
TRBJ2-5 | TRBV20-1 | - | few | TGCAGTGCTAGGCCCTCTGAGGGAGGTCCGCAGTACTTC | CSARPSEGGPQYF